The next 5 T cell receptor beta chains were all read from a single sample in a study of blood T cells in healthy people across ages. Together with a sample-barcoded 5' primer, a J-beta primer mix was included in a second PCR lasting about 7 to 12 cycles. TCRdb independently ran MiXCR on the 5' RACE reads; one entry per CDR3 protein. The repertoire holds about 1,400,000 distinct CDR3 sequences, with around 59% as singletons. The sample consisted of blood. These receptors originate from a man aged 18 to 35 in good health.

The CDR3 sequence is CASSQEATDEKLFF. As DNA, the CDR3 is TGCGCCAGCAGCCAAGAGGCGACGGATGAAAAACTGTTTTTT. The chain uses TRBV4-1 and TRBJ1-4; no definite D call. This CDR3 spans 14 amino acids. Per the germline V gene, CDR1 is MGHRA and CDR2 is YSYEKL. Trimming removed 0 bases from V and 6 bases from J, with 8 bases in between.

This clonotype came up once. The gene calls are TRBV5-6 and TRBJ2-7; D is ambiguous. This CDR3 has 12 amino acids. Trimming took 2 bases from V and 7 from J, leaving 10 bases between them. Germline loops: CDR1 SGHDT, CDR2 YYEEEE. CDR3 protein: CASSFEFGEQYF. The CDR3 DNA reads TGTGCCAGCAGCTTCGAGTTTGGAGAGCAGTACTTC.

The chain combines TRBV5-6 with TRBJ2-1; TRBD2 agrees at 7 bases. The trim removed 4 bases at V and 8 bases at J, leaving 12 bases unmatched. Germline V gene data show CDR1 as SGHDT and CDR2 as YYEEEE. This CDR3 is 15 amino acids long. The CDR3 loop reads CASSTAGAAGDEQFF. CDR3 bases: TGTGCCAGCAGCACCGCCGGGGCGGCGGGGGATGAGCAGTTCTTC.

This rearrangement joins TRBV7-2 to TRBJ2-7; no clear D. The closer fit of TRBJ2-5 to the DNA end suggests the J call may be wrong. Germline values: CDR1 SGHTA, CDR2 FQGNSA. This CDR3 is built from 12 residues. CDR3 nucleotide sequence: TGTGCCAGCAGTCCTAGACCTGAGACCCAGTACTTC. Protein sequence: CASSPRPETQYF.

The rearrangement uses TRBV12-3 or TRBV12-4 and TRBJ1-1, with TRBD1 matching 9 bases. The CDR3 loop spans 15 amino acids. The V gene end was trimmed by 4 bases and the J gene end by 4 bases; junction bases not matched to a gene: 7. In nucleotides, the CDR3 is TGTGCCAGCAGTTACAACAGGGGGCTAGGCACTGAAGCTTTCTTT. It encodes CASSYNRGLGTEAFF.